Detailed here is one T cell receptor beta chain. These data belong to a study of blood T cell repertoires in COVID-19. Study background: The United States, Italy and Spain supplied acute and convalescent COVID-19 samples.

Per the original data handling: Amplified reference gene primers provided the basis for estimating nucleated cell counts. Generated by immunoSEQ multiplex PCR, the TCRdb table keeps only in-frame clones and is missing some. The V and J calls and clone size are taken from that table; D and trimming were inferred from the DNA. The repertoire holds about 400,000 clones, with roughly 88% as singletons. Study members were between roughly 18 and 100 years old and lived in roughly 24 US regions. Participant-reported clinical history was the basis for cohort assignment. Germline CDR1 is WSHSY and CDR2 is SAAADI. There are 14 residues in the CDR3. Trimming pared 2 bases from V and 4 bases from J, leaving 11 bases between.

The chain combines TRBV10-2 with TRBJ1-1; the D gene is possibly TRBD1 (6 bases). The TCR was taken from a woman aged 30 to 39 with acute COVID-19. The sample comprised PBMCs or T cells enriched from blood (not recorded which). CDR3 amino acids: CASSETGITTEAFF. For the CDR3, the DNA is TGCGCCAGCAGTGAGACAGGGATAACCACTGAAGCTTTCTTT.